This T cell receptor (beta chain) was recovered during a study of cytomegalovirus exposure and HLA in healthy donors (dated 2017 in TCRdb). Notes on the research overall: According to an earlier analysis of several hundred of the donors, roughly 180 million T cells yielded some 120 million unique TCR beta sequences and more than 250 Gb of sequence data. Roughly 300 gigabases of sequencing data and around 80 million unique TCR sequences made up an early release that covered 500 to 700 HLA-typed donors. The genetic ancestry cluster associated with self-reported Caucasian donors included over 80% of the roughly 410 genotyped donors. The study aimed to test whether cataloging public T cell receptors could reveal signatures of past pathogen exposure. Using immunosequencing, the study profiled T cell repertoires from about 620 subjects and related those repertoires to cytomegalovirus serostatus. Besides the first cohort of around 670 subjects, a separate validation cohort made up of roughly 120 different subjects was used. High-throughput TCR immunosequencing, statistical association of individual TCRs with disease status, and machine learning were combined to predict cytomegalovirus infection status. A later analysis re-examined previously published TCR beta repertoires from 610 or so donors and added high-resolution HLA genotyping to investigate patterns of TCR occurrence. The later analysis used no new phenotypic data to find candidate immune exposures, relying instead on TCR beta sequences and their occurrence across donors. In an earlier analysis of about 590 of the donors, high-throughput TCR beta sequencing was used to judge whether each TCR beta V gene segment behaved as functional or pseudogenic. Donor age, sex, ethnicity and CMV serostatus were compiled together with the repertoire data. A later genetic analysis took genome-wide SNP genotypes for about three fifths of the 666 donors and used that subset as a discovery cohort. All discovery cohort repertoires had been generated using a single sequencing platform. HLA typing covered class I and class II loci at four-digit resolution. Typing coverage differed by locus: A, B, C, DRB1 and DQB1 were typed in about 620-630 donors, DQA1 in roughly 500, DPA1 in around 600, and DPB1 in approximately 450. Roughly five DR-DQ haplotypes were handled as single units for association and clustering because linkage in the cohort was strong. Across roughly 420 genotyped donors of the cohort, an average of roughly 200,000 unique TCR beta nucleotide sequences per donor were sequenced, and around 20% of those sequences were non-productive.

The cohort consisted of 650 to 850 healthy bone marrow donors. All cohort members were sampled while nominally healthy, although unrecorded immune exposures were likely present. The donor was CMV seronegative and was included in the group of 352 seronegative cohort members. A peripheral blood sample was collected from each donor, and TCR beta sequencing was performed on peripheral blood mononuclear cells. Genomic DNA extraction from the blood cell samples was performed with the Qiagen DNeasy Blood Extraction Kit. The library was generated by the immunoSEQ multiplex PCR assay. The multiplex PCR relied on a mix of 60 forward primers for TCR Vbeta segments and 13 reverse primers for TCR Jbeta segments. Amplification of the CDR3 region of rearranged TCR beta genes was performed with a multiplex PCR assay on genomic DNA. The Illumina HiSeq System was used to sequence the amplified TCR beta libraries as 87-base-pair reads. The study's own analysis went as follows. A later analysis counted 65 million to 90 million unique TCR beta chains across the 666 repertoires, and roughly 9.9 million of these chains were shared by at least two donors. Raw reads were error-corrected and collapsed into unique sequences with a nearest-neighbor algorithm that merged closely related sequences to remove PCR and sequencing errors. To assign V, D and J gene segments, CDR3 sequences were aligned to IMGT reference sequences. For a sequence to be retained, a match of at least six nucleotides was required to both a V gene segment and a J gene segment. A rearrangement was called productive if the CDR3 had no stop codons and remained in frame with V and J, and every other rearrangement was called non-productive. CDR3 was defined by IMGT convention, running from the second conserved V-encoded cysteine to the conserved J-encoded phenylalanine. The earlier analysis of about 500 of the donors excluded sequences that lacked an unambiguous match to a single V gene segment. An earlier analysis of a few hundred of the donors called V segments functional above 56.7% productive rearrangements and segregating when the between-donor standard deviation exceeded 5%. To diagnose cytomegalovirus status from the catalog of TCR beta chain sequences, a statistical classification framework was built. In a later analysis, V and J genes were assigned by comparing TCR nucleotide sequences against IMGT/GENE-DB human TR gene sequences. In a later analysis, CDR3 sequences and most-parsimonious VDJ recombination scenarios were assigned using the TCRdist pipeline. In a later analysis, each TCR beta chain was defined by its CDR3 amino acid sequence together with its V-gene family, and reads without a unique V-gene family were excluded. To address suspected cross-contamination and a sequencing artifact, a later analysis removed around 600 highly shared, low-generation-probability nucleotide sequences. For each public chain, a later analysis derived a clonal expansion index from normalized ranks of inferred template counts within each repertoire. A later analysis computed generation probabilities with a VDJ recombination model fitted to out-of-frame rearrangements, and checked the results against IGoR. A later analysis scored TCR-TCR, TCR-HLA and TCR-CMV co-occurrence with hypergeometric tests, applying a repertoire-size bias correction to TCR pairs. A later analysis estimated false discovery rates by permuting HLA or CMV assignments 20 times. In a later analysis, co-occurring TCRs were grouped using DBSCAN, with TCRdist sequence similarity added in when clustering inside HLA-allele-positive subsets. Repertoires with fewer than 30,000 or more than 120,000 public chains, plus five repertoires with anomalous nucleotide sharing, were excluded from co-occurrence clustering. The table comes from immuneACCESS by way of TCRdb, which keeps in-frame sequences with V and J called. Part of the clones is missing from these tables; in studies checked, under half for an unresolved V gene and the rest for unknown reasons. The V and J calls and clone size are taken from that table; D and trimming were inferred from the DNA. Present in this sample are about 190,000 clones, 75% to 90% of which were seen just once. 0.7% to 0.95% of the sample comes from the top ten.

Regarding this clone: Its antigen remains unidentified. Base qualities are not provided; no much larger clone lies one nucleotide away.

Trimming accounts for 2 bases at V and 3 bases at J, while the number of junction bases matched to no gene is 4. According to the germline V gene, CDR1 reads SGHDT and CDR2 reads YYEEEE. From the cysteine through the phenylalanine, the CDR3 covers 16 amino acids. CDR3 DNA only is kept here, 48 bases in frame from base 1. On the study overall, not on this receptor specifically: A later analysis found that most CMV-associated TCR beta chains appeared HLA-restricted, with HLA associations seemingly driven largely by CMV exposure. In an earlier analysis of several hundred of the donors, most TCR beta V segments were observed in productive rearrangements about 90% or about 30% of the time, broadly matching IMGT annotations. Some IMGT-functional V segments, including TRBV6-2 and TRBV6-3, could not be told apart with the 87-base-pair reads, so those segments were excluded. At a false discovery rate of 0.05, a later analysis linked 16,951 TCR beta sequences to specific HLA alleles. The classifier was reported to diagnose cytomegalovirus status with high specificity and sensitivity in both the original cohort and the validation cohort. In a later analysis, HLA-associated TCR beta chains were found to be more clonally expanded and to have lower generation probabilities than equally common non-associated chains. The cohort was sequenced for TCR beta chains only, and without alpha or paired-chain data the features that could be detected were limited. Sequencing depth was assumed to be roughly uniform across donors in the presence/absence analyses, though that assumption may not hold. Because HLA typing was missing for some donors at each locus, association tests included only the typed subset. A cluster of highly shared sequence variants was judged likely to be a technical artifact of the sequencing pipeline. According to a later genetic analysis, donors in an Asian-associated ancestry cluster had fewer N-insertions in productive TCRs than the approximately 630-donor mean. Immune exposure information for the cohort was limited to CMV serostatus. Correlated functional status among segregating V segments might reflect linkage disequilibrium, but an unknown experimental factor could not be ruled out. In a later genetic analysis, a missense DCLRE1C variant was associated with V-gene and J-gene trimming of TCR beta chains, and the association was replicated in an independent cohort. Most TCR sequences were seen in very few donors, while some public TCRs were found in many individuals. When HLA alleles, especially DR and DQ, strongly co-occurred, attributing TCR associations to individual alleles was difficult. Over 15 rarely observed V segments, including chromosome 9 orphons, were excluded from the earlier analysis of several hundred of the donors because counts were too low. In a later analysis, several top co-occurrence clusters were reported to appear linked to parvovirus B19, influenza, CMV and Epstein-Barr virus. A further reported finding was that TCR beta sequences accurately predicted the HLA-A and HLA-B alleles for most subjects in the first cohort. A later analysis found that TCR association rates varied across HLA loci, with DRB1 alleles showing the most associated TCRs and HLA-C alleles the fewest. The study gave a list of about 170 TCR beta chains associated with cytomegalovirus. It was suggested by the authors that the approach could potentially be generalized to other disease states and immunological phenotypes. In vitro tests confirmed that a few of the cytomegalovirus-associated TCR beta chains recognize cytomegalovirus antigens.

This sequence originates from a woman in her late teens or twenties in good health and CMV-seronegative. The sequence joins TRBV5-6 to TRBJ2-5; a stretch of 13 junction bases matches TRBD2. The sample comprised PBMCs. For the CDR3, the sequence is CASSFRLAGGEETQYF. At the DNA level, the sequence is TGTGCCAGCAGCTTTAGACTAGCGGGGGGTGAAGAGACCCAGTACTTC.